This T cell receptor beta chain was found in a study of T cells after yellow fever vaccination. TCRdb reprocessed the 5' RACE reads via MiXCR and lists one record per CDR3 protein. The table includes 500,000 to 650,000 distinct CDR3 sequences, around a sixth detected once. Germline V gives CDR1 SGHDT, CDR2 YYEEEE. V was cut by 5 bases and J by 10 bases, with 15 bases left in between. The CDR3 contains 12 residues. This receptor was identified in a man aged 18 to 35 who received the YFV17D yellow fever vaccine. The J gene is TRBJ1-2, the V gene TRBV5-6; D perhaps matches TRBD1 (5 bases). Sequences were derived from PBMCs, sampled roughly 5 days after the first yellow fever vaccination. This CDR3 reads CASRSGGGDYTF. The DNA for the CDR3 is TGTGCCAGCAGGTCGGGAGGAGGGGACTACACCTTC.